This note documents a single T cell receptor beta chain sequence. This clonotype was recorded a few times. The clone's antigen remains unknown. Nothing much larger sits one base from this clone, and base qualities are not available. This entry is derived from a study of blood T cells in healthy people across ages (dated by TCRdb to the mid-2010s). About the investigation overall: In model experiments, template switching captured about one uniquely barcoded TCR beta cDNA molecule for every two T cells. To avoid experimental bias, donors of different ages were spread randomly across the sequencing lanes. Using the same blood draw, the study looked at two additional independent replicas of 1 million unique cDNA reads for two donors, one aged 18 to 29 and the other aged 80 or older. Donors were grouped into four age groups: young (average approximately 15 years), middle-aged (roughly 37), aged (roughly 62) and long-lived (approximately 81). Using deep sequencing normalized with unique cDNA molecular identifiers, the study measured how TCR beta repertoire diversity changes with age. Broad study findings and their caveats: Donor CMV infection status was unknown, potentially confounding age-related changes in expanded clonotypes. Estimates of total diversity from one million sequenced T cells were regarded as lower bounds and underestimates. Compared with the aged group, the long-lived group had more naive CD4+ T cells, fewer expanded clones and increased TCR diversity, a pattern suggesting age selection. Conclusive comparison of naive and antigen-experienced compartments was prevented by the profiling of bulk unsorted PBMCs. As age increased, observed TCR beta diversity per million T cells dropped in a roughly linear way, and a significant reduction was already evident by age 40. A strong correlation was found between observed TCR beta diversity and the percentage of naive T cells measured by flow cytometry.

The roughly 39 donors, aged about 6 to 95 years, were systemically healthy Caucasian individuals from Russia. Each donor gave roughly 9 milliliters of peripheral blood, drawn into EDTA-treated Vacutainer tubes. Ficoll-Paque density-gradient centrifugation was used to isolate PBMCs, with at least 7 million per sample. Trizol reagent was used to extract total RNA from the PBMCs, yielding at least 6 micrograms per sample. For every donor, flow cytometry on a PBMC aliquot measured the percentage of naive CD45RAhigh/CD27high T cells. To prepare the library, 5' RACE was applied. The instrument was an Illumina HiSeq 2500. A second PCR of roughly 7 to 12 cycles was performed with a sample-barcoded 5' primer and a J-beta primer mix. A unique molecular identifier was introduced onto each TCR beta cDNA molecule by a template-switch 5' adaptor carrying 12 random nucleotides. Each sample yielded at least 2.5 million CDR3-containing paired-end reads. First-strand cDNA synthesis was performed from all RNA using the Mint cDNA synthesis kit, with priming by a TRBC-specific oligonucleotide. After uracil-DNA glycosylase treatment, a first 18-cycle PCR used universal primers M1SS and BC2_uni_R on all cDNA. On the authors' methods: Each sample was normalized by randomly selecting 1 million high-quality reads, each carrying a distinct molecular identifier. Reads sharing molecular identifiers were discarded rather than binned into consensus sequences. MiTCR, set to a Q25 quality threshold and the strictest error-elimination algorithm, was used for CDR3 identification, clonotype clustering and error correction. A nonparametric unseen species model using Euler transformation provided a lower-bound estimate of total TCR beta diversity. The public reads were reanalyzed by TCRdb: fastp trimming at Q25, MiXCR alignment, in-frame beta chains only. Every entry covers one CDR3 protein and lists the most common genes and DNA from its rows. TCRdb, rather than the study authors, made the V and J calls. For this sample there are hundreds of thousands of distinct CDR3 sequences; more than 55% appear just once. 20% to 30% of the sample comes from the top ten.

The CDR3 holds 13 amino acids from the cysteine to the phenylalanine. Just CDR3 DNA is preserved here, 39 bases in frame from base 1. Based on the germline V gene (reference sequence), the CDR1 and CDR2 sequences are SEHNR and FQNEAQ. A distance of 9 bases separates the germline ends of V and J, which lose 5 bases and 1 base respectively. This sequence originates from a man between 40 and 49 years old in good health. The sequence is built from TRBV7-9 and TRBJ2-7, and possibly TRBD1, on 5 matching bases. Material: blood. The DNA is TGTGCCAGCAGCAAAGGGGTTTCCTACGAGCAGTACTTC. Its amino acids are CASSKGVSYEQYF. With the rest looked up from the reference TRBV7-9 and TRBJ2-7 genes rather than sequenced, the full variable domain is DTGVSQNPRHKITKRGQNVTFRCDPISEHNRLYWYRQTLGQGPEFLTYFQNEAQLEKSRLLSDRFSAERPKGSFSTLEIQRTEQGDSAMYLCASSKGVSYEQYFGPGTRLTVT.